These 13 T cell receptor beta chains share one sample of origin, sequenced in a study of human T cells and chemical hapten exposure. Time point specified: patch test 1, 2 weeks after DPC sensitization. This sample's treatment: therapeutic diphenylcyclopropenone sensitization with weekly scalp DPC. TCRdb ran MiXCR on the RACE reads and lists one entry per CDR3 protein. The data show some 70,000 distinct CDR3 sequences, with about 32% seen just once and approximately 9.1% held by the top ten. This specimen consisted of whole blood, obtained in connection with sensitization to the hapten diphenylcyclopropenone (DPC). The receptor source for this set is a middle-aged man with alopecia areata. Some clones in this sample may be carry-over from other donors' samples.

This clonotype showed up just a few times. The chain is built from TRBV6-6 and TRBJ1-2, with 7 bases aligning to TRBD1. Germline values: CDR1 MNHNY, CDR2 SVGAGI (reference sequence). Trimming at V came to 0 bases and at J to 11 bases, leaving 6 bases not matched to a gene. The CDR3 is made up of 13 amino acids. CDR3 DNA sequence: TGTGCCAGCAGTTACTCCCAGGGGGAGAGGTACACCTTC. Protein sequence: CASSYSQGERYTF.

The chain links TRBV18 to TRBJ1-5; possibly TRBD1 for D (5 bases). Trimming left V 2 bases short and J 2 bases short, with 13 bases between. Germline-derived CDR1 and CDR2 are KGHSH and LQKENI. The CDR3 loop spans 16 amino acids. The CDR3 spells CASSPDSGTRNQPQHF. The CDR3 DNA reads TGTGCCAGCTCACCAGATTCAGGGACTCGCAATCAGCCCCAGCATTTT.

The chain couples TRBV7-9 to TRBJ1-1, with D perhaps TRBD1 (6 bases). The V end lost 1 base, the J end lost 1 base, and 7 bases lay between the germline ends. The CDR3 extends over 14 amino acids. Germline V CDR1 and CDR2: SEHNR, FQNEAQ (reference sequence). CDR3 loop: CASSLGTANTEAFF. The CDR3 region has the DNA TGTGCCAGCAGCTTAGGGACAGCGAACACTGAAGCTTTCTTT.

This clonotype was observed a few times. The CDR3 coding sequence is TGTGCCAGCAGTAGGAAAAGGGAAAATTCACCCCTCCACTTT. Translation: CASSRKRENSPLHF. This sequence joins TRBV12-3 or TRBV12-4 and TRBJ1-6, with D unresolved. The germline V and J ends were trimmed by 5 bases and 7 bases, with 12 bases remaining between them. The CDR3 is 14 residues long.

The table lists this clonotype with a few counts. The rearrangement links TRBV9 to TRBJ2-7, with D hard to call. Deletions cut 4 bases from V and 0 bases from J, with 11 bases between. This CDR3 region has 14 residues. Looked up from germline, CDR1 is SGDLS and CDR2 is YYNGEE. CDR3 sequence reads: CASSPRPFSYEQYF. CDR3 DNA: TGTGCCAGCAGCCCCCGCCCGTTCTCCTACGAGCAGTACTTC. The full variable domain, with the rest looked up from reference TRBV9 and TRBJ2-7, is DSGVTQTPKHLITATGQRVTLRCSPRSGDLSVYWYQQSLDQGLQFLIQYYNGEERAKGNILERFSAQQFPDLHSELNLSSLELGDSALYFCASSPRPFSYEQYFGPGTRLTVT.

This clonotype showed up just a few times. The gene calls are TRBV27 and TRBJ2-7; D uncertain. This CDR3 region has 14 residues. Trimming stripped 5 bases from V and 2 bases from J, with 13 bases between. Germline CDR1 is MNHEY and CDR2 is SMNVEV (reference sequence). CDR3 region: CASSNGPLPYEQYF. DNA of the CDR3: TGTGCCAGCAGTAACGGGCCTCTCCCCTACGAGCAGTACTTC.

The table lists this clonotype with a few counts. The genes are TRBV29-1 and TRBJ2-5; D not certain. This CDR3 is built from 10 residues. Germline CDR1 reads SQVTM; CDR2 reads ANQGSEA. Trimming took off 3 bases at V and 5 bases at J, with 4 bases between the two ends. The CDR3 loop reads CSVEGETQYF. The DNA for the CDR3 is TGCAGCGTTGAGGGGGAGACCCAGTACTTC.

The genes are TRBV27 and TRBJ2-5, with 8 nucleotides matching TRBD1. The CDR3 runs 13 residues. Germline V gene sequence: CDR1 MNHEY, CDR2 SMNVEV (reference sequence). V shed 4 bases and J 4 bases; nucleotides not matched to a gene: 2. The chain's CDR3 is CASSYQGAETQYF. The CDR3 DNA follows: TGTGCCAGCAGTTACCAGGGGGCAGAGACCCAGTACTTC.

This clonotype was found a few times. This chain links TRBV7-2 with TRBJ1-5; D call uncertain. The CDR3 has 18 amino acids. Germline V gene sequence: CDR1 SGHTA, CDR2 FQGNSA. Trimming shortened V by 5 bases and J by 0 bases, and 20 bases separated the two germline ends. The CDR3 reads CASSPQHPPTYSNQPQHF. For the CDR3, the DNA is TGTGCCAGCAGCCCCCAACATCCACCTACTTATAGCAATCAGCCCCAGCATTTT.

The chain employs TRBV11-2 and TRBJ2-1; TRBD2 matches 9 bases. V was clipped by 5 bases and J by 12 bases; unmatched bases: 11. Germline values: CDR1 SGHAT, CDR2 FQNNGV. The CDR3 is 14 amino acids. The CDR3 coding sequence is TGTGCCAGCAGCCAGGGTATTAGCGGGAGTTGGCAGTTCTTC. This encodes CASSQGISGSWQFF.

The gene calls are TRBV6-5 and TRBJ1-5, with D possibly being TRBD1 (6 bases). This CDR3 comprises 16 residues. The germline V and J ends were trimmed by 6 bases and 1 base, with 16 bases remaining between them. Germline-derived CDR1 and CDR2 are MNHEY and SVGAGI. DNA for the CDR3: TGTGCCAGCAGCCCTTCCCCCAGGGGAAGCAATCAGCCCCAGCATTTT. It translates to CASSPSPRGSNQPQHF.

The V and J genes are TRBV4-1 and TRBJ1-4; D is perhaps TRBD1 (6 bases). V dropped 1 base and J dropped 12 bases, with 21 bases sitting between them. The CDR3 is made up of 16 amino acids. The germline CDR1 and CDR2 sequences are MGHRA and YSYEKL. CDR3 DNA sequence: TGCGCCAGCAGCCAAGGGCCCGAGAGAGGGGGGGGGGAACTGTTTTTT. Its translation is CASSQGPERGGGELFF.

The V gene is TRBV20-1, the J gene TRBJ2-3; TRBD2 agrees at 11 bases. The V and J ends lost 6 bases and 4 bases, in that order; junction bases with no gene match: 6. The CDR3 is 14 amino acids. Germline CDR1 DFQATT, CDR2 SNEGSKA (reference sequence). CDR3 sequence reads: CSAYSGRAADTQYF. CDR3 bases: TGCAGTGCCTATAGCGGGAGGGCCGCAGATACGCAGTATTTT.